The 32 T cell receptor beta chains given below trace back to one sample, sequenced in a study of shared clonotypes between healthy human individuals. Data came from immunoSEQ multiplex PCR; TCRdb stores just in-frame clones and leaves some out. Of fewer than 650,000 clones detected, around 80% appear once; the ten largest clones hold about 12%. The sample comprised PBMCs. The receptors come from a woman in her thirties or forties in good health. Some clones in this sample may be carry-over from other donors' samples.

The chain couples TRBV4-3 to TRBJ1-3; D ambiguous. Germline assignment: CDR1 LGHNA and CDR2 YSLEER. The germline V and J ends were trimmed by 3 bases and 2 bases, with 20 bases remaining between them. This CDR3 is built from 18 residues. The CDR3: CASSQHVGVYSPGNTIYF. CDR3 sequence (DNA): TGCGCCAGCAGCCAGCACGTCGGGGTTTACTCCCCTGGAAACACCATATATTTT.

By sample share, this clone is medium-sized (0.01 to 0.1%). The same CDR3 also results from other DNA sequences found in this sample. This chain connects TRBV20-1 to TRBJ2-4; either TRBD1 or TRBD2 may fit D (5 bases each). The V gene's germline CDR1 is DFQATT and CDR2 SNEGSKA (reference sequence). V was trimmed by 6 bases and J by 9 bases, leaving 12 bases between them. This CDR3 spans 11 amino acids. CDR3 sequence (DNA): TGCAGTGCCAGGTCCGGGACCATTCAGTACTTC. Protein sequence: CSARSGTIQYF.

On this clone itself: The sample has other DNA sequences that encode this CDR3 too. This chain joins TRBV30 and TRBJ1-4; D call uncertain. This CDR3 has 14 amino acids. V lost 0 bases to trimming and J lost 3 bases, with 8 bases between them. CDR1 is GTSNPN and CDR2 is SVGIG in the germline V gene (reference sequence). CDR3 residues: CAWSVPGSNEKLFF. CDR3 bases: TGTGCCTGGAGTGTCCCCGGGTCTAATGAAAAACTGTTTTTT.

V usage is TRBV6-5 and J usage is TRBJ2-7; D remains ambiguous. Trimming removed 0 bases at V and 5 bases at J, with 5 bases between. CDR3 length: 12 amino acids. Germline-derived CDR1 and CDR2 are MNHEY and SVGAGI. CDR3 residues: CASSYSRNEQYF. The CDR3 nucleotides read TGTGCCAGCAGTTACTCGAGGAACGAGCAGTACTTC.

As DNA, the CDR3 is TGTGCCAGCGCGAGGTCCTCTGGAAACACCATATATTTT. It yields the protein CASARSSGNTIYF. V gene TRBV6-5 combines with J gene TRBJ1-3; the D is unclear. The CDR3 length is 13 residues. CDR1 is MNHEY and CDR2 is SVGAGI in the germline V gene. With 8 bases removed from V and 0 bases from J, the gap between germline ends came to 8 bases.

The chain employs TRBV19 and TRBJ2-7; 14 nucleotides align to TRBD2. The CDR3 contains 20 residues. With 4 bases clipped from V and 2 bases from J, the junction kept 16 bases outside the gene matches. CDR1 is LNHDA and CDR2 is SQIVND in the germline V gene (reference sequence). The CDR3 nucleotides are TGTGCCAGTAGTACATCGGGGATGACTAGCGGGAGGGCGTTCGCCTACGAGCAGTACTTC. It yields the protein CASSTSGMTSGRAFAYEQYF.

A note on this clone: A read error is the likely source, as a far larger clone sits one nucleotide away. The V call is TRBV29-1, the J call TRBJ1-1; tentative D call: TRBD1 (5 bases). Per germline, CDR1 SQVTM and CDR2 ANQGSEA. Deletions cut 6 bases from V and 3 bases from J, with 14 bases between. This CDR3 spans 13 amino acids. The CDR3: CSVTAGLDTEAFF. In DNA form, the CDR3 reads TGCAGCGTCACAGCAGGGTTAGACACTGAAGCTTTCTTT.

This clone has more than one count but fewer than ten. The chain joins TRBV7-9 to TRBJ1-3; no firm D call. CDR3 size: 14 residues. Germline V gives CDR1 SEHNR, CDR2 FQNEAQ (reference sequence). V shed 5 bases and J shed 2 bases, with 10 bases lying between them. CDR3 coding DNA: TGTGCCAGCAGCCCCGGGGTGGCTGGAAACACCATATATTTT. Protein sequence: CASSPGVAGNTIYF.

The chain couples TRBV5-4 to TRBJ2-2, with D possibly matching TRBD2 (6 bases). The germline V and J ends were trimmed by 5 bases and 5 bases, with 16 bases remaining between them. CDR1 and CDR2 (germline): SGHNT, YYREEE (reference sequence). The CDR3 runs 15 residues. The CDR3 region has the DNA TGTGCCAGCAGTTCCGGGACTGATCGTACCGGGGAGCTGTTTTTT. Amino acids: CASSSGTDRTGELFF.

This chain joins TRBV27 and TRBJ2-7, with D possibly being TRBD2 (6 bases). Germline CDR1 and CDR2: MNHEY and SMNVEV (reference sequence). The CDR3 totals 15 residues. Trimming removed 2 bases from V and 2 bases from J, with 13 bases in between. The CDR3 loop is CASSLGAGRTYEQYF. The CDR3 DNA follows: TGTGCCAGCAGTTTAGGGGCGGGGAGGACCTACGAGCAGTACTTC.

V usage is TRBV23-1 and J usage is TRBJ2-5; 8 nucleotides line up with TRBD1. TRBV23-1 is designated an ORF whose function remains uncertain. The ends lost 8 bases at V and 2 bases at J; junction bases unmatched: 13. This CDR3 comprises 16 residues. The CDR3 spells CASGFNGTGKQETQYF. DNA for the CDR3: TGCGCCAGCGGGTTTAACGGGACAGGTAAGCAAGAGACCCAGTACTTC.

The chain has TRBV15 and TRBJ2-1, with 8 bases fitting TRBD2. Germline-derived CDR1 and CDR2 are LNHNV and YYDKDF (reference sequence). This CDR3 contains 14 residues. V gave up 1 base and J gave up 6 bases; unmatched junction bases: 2. This CDR3 reads CATSRAGGGNEQFF. The CDR3 DNA is TGTGCCACCAGCAGAGCGGGAGGGGGCAATGAGCAGTTCTTC. Variable domain in full (rest from reference TRBV15 and TRBJ2-1): DAMVIQNPRYQVTQFGKPVTLSCSQTLNHNVMYWYQQKSSQAPKLLFHYYDKDFNNEADTPDNFQSRRPNTSFCFLDIRSPGLGDTAMYLCATSRAGGGNEQFFGPGTRLTVL.

The chain is built from TRBV9 and TRBJ2-2; a possible D gene is TRBD2 (5 bases). This CDR3 has 16 amino acids. Germline loops: CDR1 SGDLS, CDR2 YYNGEE. V lost 6 bases to trimming and J lost 3 bases, with 18 bases between them. The CDR3 protein is CASNQGERFYTGELFF. The CDR3 coding sequence is TGTGCCAGCAACCAAGGAGAGCGGTTCTACACCGGGGAGCTGTTTTTT.

The CDR3 DNA sequence: TGTGCCAGCAGCTTGGAAGTCACCTACAATGAGCAGTTCTTC. This sequence encodes CASSLEVTYNEQFF. The V call is TRBV5-5, the J call TRBJ2-1; D remains unclear. V was pared by 0 bases and J by 2 bases, with 6 bases between. The CDR3 sequence is 14 residues long. CDR1 and CDR2 from the germline V gene are SGHKS and YYEKEE (reference sequence).

This clone has only one observation. The rearrangement joins TRBV6-5 to TRBJ1-5; 7 bases are shared with TRBD1. The CDR3 is made up of 13 amino acids. Germline assignment: CDR1 MNHEY and CDR2 SVGAGI. After removal of 10 bases from V and 5 bases from J, the junction contained 8 bases not matched to a gene. The CDR3 nucleotides are TGTGCCACCGGGGACAGCACATATCAGCCCCAGCATTTT. Protein product: CATGDSTYQPQHF.

This chain connects TRBV19 to TRBJ2-1; D may be TRBD2 (6 bases). The CDR3 totals 15 residues. Germline CDR1 and CDR2: LNHDA and SQIVND (reference sequence). Trimming left V 2 bases short and J 3 bases short, with 11 bases between. DNA of the CDR3: TGTGCCAGTAGTATAATGGTTAGCGGCTACAATGAGCAGTTCTTC. Its protein product is CASSIMVSGYNEQFF.

The chain couples TRBV20-1 to TRBJ2-5; unclear D gene. The CDR3 runs 11 residues. CDR1 is DFQATT, CDR2 SNEGSKA, per germline (reference sequence). In DNA, the CDR3 is TGCAGCGACTCGGAACAAGAGACCCAGTACTTC. As protein: CSDSEQETQYF.

The table lists this clone with a few counts. The chain couples TRBV10-2 to TRBJ1-1; D gene ambiguous. The CDR3 has 13 amino acids. Trimming took off 2 bases at V and 7 bases at J, with 11 bases between the two ends. Germline CDR1 reads WSHSY; CDR2 reads SAAADI. CDR3 loop: CASSEQRVVEAFF. In nucleotides, the CDR3 is TGCGCCAGCAGTGAGCAAAGGGTAGTTGAAGCTTTCTTT.

Comments on this clone: With only one base between it and a far larger clone, this is likely a read error. This sequence joins TRBV7-1 and TRBJ2-5; 12 nucleotides agree with TRBD2. TRBV7-1 is classed as an ORF, of uncertain function. The CDR3 spans 19 residues. V trimming: 4 bases; J trimming: 1 base; junction bases outside the gene matches: 13. The CDR3 bases are TGTGCCAGCAGCTTAGGTGGGCGGACTAGCGGGGTTGCCCAAGAGACCCAGTACTTC. Protein product: CASSLGGRTSGVAQETQYF.

V usage is TRBV6-6 and J usage is TRBJ2-2; 7 bases line up with TRBD2. CDR1 and CDR2 (germline): MNHNY, SVGAGI (reference sequence). The V gene end was trimmed by 7 bases and the J gene end by 4 bases; junction bases not matched to a gene: 6. The CDR3 is made up of 14 amino acids. The CDR3 coding sequence is TGTGCCAGCAAAACCGGGACTATCACCGGGGAGCTGTTTTTT. This codes for CASKTGTITGELFF.

The rearrangement links TRBV5-4 to TRBJ1-4, with D hard to call. Germline CDR1 reads SGHNT; CDR2 reads YYREEE (reference sequence). V shed 0 bases and J shed 2 bases, with 8 bases lying between them. CDR3 length: 15 amino acids. DNA for the CDR3: TGTGCCAGCAGCTTGGATGGCAGGACTAATGAAAAACTGTTTTTT. Translating it yields CASSLDGRTNEKLFF.

This clone was detected only once. The V call is TRBV5-1, the J call TRBJ2-7; D remains ambiguous. V lost 3 bases to trimming and J lost 2 bases, with 12 bases between them. The germline V gene has CDR1 SGHRS and CDR2 YFSETQ. CDR3 length: 14 residues. The CDR3 DNA sequence: TGCGCCAGCAGCTCAGACCTGGGCGCCTACGAGCAGTACTTC. Protein sequence: CASSSDLGAYEQYF. The entire variable domain, with the rest obtained from reference TRBV5-1 and TRBJ2-7, is as follows: KAGVTQTPRYLIKTRGQQVTLSCSPISGHRSVSWYQQTPGQGLQFLFEYFSETQRNKGNFPGRFSGRQFSNSRSEMNVSTLELGDSALYLCASSSDLGAYEQYFGPGTRLTVT.

This clone was seen a few times. The likely explanation is a read error, given a far larger clone one base away. The same CDR3 also results from other DNA sequences found in this sample. The chain carries TRBV10-3 and TRBJ1-5; tentatively, D is TRBD1 (5 bases). Trimming took off 6 bases at V and 3 bases at J, with 9 bases between the two ends. The CDR3 totals 13 residues. CDR1 and CDR2 (germline): ENHRY, SYGVKD. This CDR3 is CAISRGNNQPQHF. CDR3 sequence (DNA): TGTGCCATCAGCCGGGGCAACAATCAGCCCCAGCATTTT.

The CDR3 region is CASRQTGVANTGELFF. CDR3 nucleotides: TGCGCCAGCAGGCAGACAGGGGTAGCGAACACCGGGGAGCTGTTTTTT. The chain is built from TRBV5-1 and TRBJ2-2, with 8 bases fitting TRBD1. CDR3 length: 16 amino acids. With V trimmed by 5 bases and J by 0 bases, 6 bases remained unmatched. CDR1 and CDR2 (germline): SGHRS, YFSETQ.

This clone has at least ten counts. The rearrangement joins TRBV7-3 to TRBJ2-1, with TRBD2 matching over 7 bases. This CDR3 region has 14 residues. With 1 base clipped from V and 10 bases from J, the junction kept 7 bases outside the gene matches. Germline CDR1 SGHTA, CDR2 FQGTGA. CDR3 sequence (DNA): TGTGCCAGCAGCTTAAACGGCAGGGAGGGCGAGCAGTTCTTC. It yields the protein CASSLNGREGEQFF.

As concerns this clone: One end of the junction fails to match germline, which may point to a read error. The chain has TRBV19 and TRBJ2-7; 11 bases agree with TRBD1. Germline assignment: CDR1 LNHDA and CDR2 SQIVND (reference sequence). The CDR3 extends over 16 amino acids. CDR3 coding DNA: TGTGTCAGTAGTGTCACCGGGACAGGGGGTTCCTACGAGCGGTACTTC. Amino acid sequence: CVSSVTGTGGSYERYF.

The rearrangement links TRBV13 to TRBJ2-3; D is unclear. Trimming removed 0 bases at V and 0 bases at J, with 13 bases between. The CDR3 sequence is 17 residues long. Germline V gene lookup returns CDR1 PRHDT and CDR2 FYEKMQ (reference sequence). The CDR3, as DNA: TGTGCCAGCAGCTTAGGTGGGATAGTGGCTAGCACAGATACGCAGTATTTT. Amino acid sequence: CASSLGGIVASTDTQYF.

This clone showed up just a few times. This chain links TRBV2 with TRBJ1-5, with D possibly being TRBD1 (5 bases). CDR1 is SNHLY, CDR2 FYNNEI, per germline. This CDR3 spans 15 amino acids. The germline V and J ends were trimmed by 5 bases and 0 bases, with 11 bases remaining between them. The CDR3 is CASSRDLHSNQPQHF. CDR3 nucleotide sequence: TGTGCCAGCAGTCGGGACCTACATAGCAATCAGCCCCAGCATTTT.

This rearrangement joins TRBV5-1 to TRBJ2-3; TRBD2 aligns across 11 bases. CDR1 SGHRS and CDR2 YFSETQ come from the germline V gene. The CDR3 extends over 18 amino acids. After removal of 4 bases from V and 0 bases from J, the junction contained 10 bases not matched to a gene. CDR3 sequence reads: CASSTGLAELTSTDTQYF. CDR3 sequence (DNA): TGCGCCAGCAGCACGGGACTAGCGGAACTTACTAGCACAGATACGCAGTATTTT.

The CDR3 bases are TGTGCCAGCAGGTCAACCGCAGGGGGCAATAACAATGAGCAGTTCTTC. Encoded protein: CASRSTAGGNNNEQFF. The chain joins TRBV28 to TRBJ2-1, with TRBD1 matching 8 bases. The CDR3 runs 16 residues. The germline CDR1 and CDR2 sequences are MDHEN and SYDVKM. V was pared by 6 bases and J by 5 bases, with 12 bases of the junction left unmatched.

The count of this clone is one. This chain joins TRBV10-3 and TRBJ2-1; TRBD2 matches 14 bases. The CDR3 runs 20 residues. V dropped 6 bases and J dropped 4; count of bases not matched to a gene: 17. Germline V gene data show CDR1 as ENHRY and CDR2 as SYGVKD. The chain's CDR3 is CAISVLNAPGLAGEYNEQFF. For the CDR3, the DNA is TGTGCCATCAGCGTGTTAAATGCACCGGGACTAGCGGGAGAATACAATGAGCAGTTCTTC.

CDR3 sequence: CASSPGTVDNEQFF. CDR3 coding DNA: TGTGCCAGCAGCCCCGGGACAGTGGACAATGAGCAGTTCTTC. This chain uses TRBV11-1 with TRBJ2-1; 7 positions match TRBD1. Germline V gives CDR1 SGHAT, CDR2 FQDESV (reference sequence). V lost 5 bases, J lost 5 bases, and 6 bases stayed unmatched. The CDR3 contains 14 residues. Complete variable domain (other parts from reference TRBV11-1 and TRBJ2-1): EAEVAQSPRYKITEKSQAVAFWCDPISGHATLYWYRQILGQGPELLVQFQDESVVDDSQLPKDRFSAERLKGVDSTLKIQPAELGDSAMYLCASSPGTVDNEQFFGPGTRLTVL.